This T cell receptor (beta chain) came from a study of radiation and T cells in renal cell carcinoma. Study information: Nephrectomy followed 15 Gy stereotactic body radiation by 4 weeks. Points from the study as a whole: Top tumor clonotypes rose in blood 2 weeks post-radiation, then contracted. Baseline intratumoral clonotype presence is unknown without pretreatment biopsies.

Time point defined: baseline pretreatment blood. Treatment of the sample: 15 Gy SBRT to primary tumor, nephrectomy 4 weeks later. Germline V gene data show CDR1 as SGHNT and CDR2 as YENEEA. This CDR3 has 13 amino acids. V was trimmed by 3 bases and J by 0 bases, leaving 6 bases between them. Repertoires were generated with immunoSEQ multiplex PCR, while TCRdb's copy carries only in-frame clones and drops some. The sample holds 110,000 to 150,000 clones, 88% seen once. As concerns this clone: Its antigen remains unidentified. The identical CDR3 is also encoded by other nucleotide sequences in the sample.

The rearrangement joins TRBV11-3 to TRBJ2-7; D is undetermined. Specimen: blood, collected from a patient whose treatment included radiotherapy and nephrectomy. The source of this sequence is a woman in her fifties or sixties with renal cell carcinoma. CDR3 sequence: CASSFGSSYEQYF. For the CDR3, the DNA is TGTGCCAGCAGCTTCGGGTCCTCCTACGAGCAGTACTTC.